This T cell receptor beta chain was obtained from a study of T cells in Graves' hyperthyroidism and ophthalmopathy. V lost 6 bases and J 0 bases, leaving 12 bases between the germline ends. The CDR3 is 16 amino acids. Germline CDR1 SGHAT, CDR2 FQNNGV. Newly diagnosed hyperthyroidism patients aged 18 to 65 years had disease lasting under 2 months. Criteria for exclusion of patients were uncontrolled infection, other autoimmune disease, pregnancy or lactation. Study conclusions and caveats: Ophthalmopathy, which appeared later, was predicted by the model a median 6.5 months before onset.

This clonotype came up many times. The antigen remains unidentified. The CDR3 regions of TCR beta were amplified from RNA transcripts. TCR CDR3 regions were first amplified by RT-PCR with HTBI primers. TCRdb used MiXCR to reprocess the multiplex PCR reads, holding one entry per CDR3 protein. The table lists some 380,000 distinct CDR3 sequences, around an eighth of them singletons. The chain employs TRBV11-2 and TRBJ1-6; D ambiguous. Input material: blood. The sequence came from a man between 25 and 39 years old with Graves' hyperthyroidism that later progressed to Graves' ophthalmopathy. CDR3 residues: CASRLAVSSYNSPLHF. DNA of the CDR3: TGTGCCAGCAGACTGGCGGTTAGCTCCTATAATTCACCCCTCCACTTT.